This paragraph reports one T cell receptor (beta chain). Its specificity is not known. CDR1 is LNHDA, CDR2 SQIVND, per germline (reference sequence). This CDR3 region has 18 residues. With 3 bases clipped from V and 0 bases from J, the junction kept 8 bases outside the gene matches. The data were taken from a study of CD4 T cells in relation to SARS-CoV-2 and coronaviruses. About the study: ViraFEST: approximately eleven-day antigen culture of PBMCs, then TCR beta CDR3 sequencing. Controls used an HIV-1 Nef peptide pool or no peptide. The HLA restriction of the shared crossreactive spike epitopes was mapped.

Unexposed donor CD4+ T cells date from about 2011-2018, before the COVID-19 pandemic. The cells were cultured for over eight days before CD4+ T cells were isolated. Unexposed-donor CD4+ T cells were probed with SARS-CoV-2 S/N and four cold-coronavirus spikes, cells permitting. TCRdb keeps only in-frame clones here, not all; method: immunoSEQ multiplex PCR. This table has roughly 29,000 clones, around 79% appearing once. This sequence was found in a human donor in good health. The chain employs TRBV19 and TRBJ2-5, with TRBD1 matching over 12 bases. Sequencing used CD4+ T cells from PBMCs, cultured in vitro. The CDR3: CASSMPGTGGLYQETQYF. CDR3 bases: TGTGCCAGTAGTATGCCCGGGACAGGGGGCTTGTACCAAGAGACCCAGTACTTC.